The 30 T cell receptor beta chains below come from one sample, sequenced in a study of a mutant IDH1 vaccine in newly diagnosed glioma. The antigens of these receptors remain unknown. Time point indicated: week 35, safety follow-up. Vaccination used 300 ug of mutant IDH1 20-mer peptide per dose, with topical imiquimod. Sequenced by immunoSEQ multiplex PCR; TCRdb stores in-frame clones only, minus some. The sample lists tens of thousands of clones, under 90% occurring once. Material: PBMCs, obtained from a glioma patient whose treatment included an IDH1 peptide vaccine. These receptors were collected from a woman in her forties with glioma. Some clones in this sample may be carry-over from other donors' samples.

The rearrangement links TRBV7-2 to TRBJ2-2; TRBD1 is a possible D gene (5 bases). Per the germline V gene, CDR1 is SGHTA and CDR2 is FQGNSA. Trimming shortened V by 2 bases and J by 7 bases, and 11 bases separated the two germline ends. CDR3 size: 14 residues. This chain's CDR3 is CASSLPSGIGELFF. CDR3 in DNA: TGTGCCAGCAGCTTACCTTCAGGGATCGGGGAGCTGTTTTTT.

The chain recombines TRBV4-2 with TRBJ1-2, with a tentative D call TRBD1 (5 bases). The V end was cut by 2 bases, the J end by 4 bases, with 14 bases between. The CDR3 sequence is 15 residues long. The germline V gene encodes CDR1 LGHNA and CDR2 YNFKEQ. The CDR3 spells CASSQLPGTGYGYTF. The CDR3 region has the DNA TGTGCCAGCAGCCAACTACCAGGGACCGGCTATGGCTACACCTTC.

The CDR3 bases are TGTGCCAGCAGTACTATACCGGGACTGTATTACGAGCAGTACTTC. Translating it yields CASSTIPGLYYEQYF. This chain links TRBV6-1 with TRBJ2-7; a possible D gene is TRBD2 (6 bases). This CDR3 has 15 residues. Germline-derived CDR1 and CDR2 are MNHNS and SASEGT. Trimming took off 5 bases at V and 4 bases at J, with 18 bases between the two ends.

The rearrangement joins TRBV5-4 to TRBJ2-7; TRBD2 aligns across 11 bases. The CDR3 spans 13 residues. CDR1 SGHNT and CDR2 YYREEE come from the germline V gene (reference sequence). Unmatched junction bases numbered 8, after V lost 4 bases and J lost 11 bases. In DNA, the CDR3 is TGTGCCAGCAGCGCCGGGACTAGCGGTTATAAGTACTTC. Protein sequence: CASSAGTSGYKYF.

This clone has a handful of counts. The same CDR3 is also encoded by other DNA sequences in this sample. V is TRBV15 and J is TRBJ1-2; D gene ambiguous. Germline V gene lookup returns CDR1 LNHNV and CDR2 YYDKDF (reference sequence). Deletions cut 0 bases from V and 8 bases from J, with 10 bases between. The CDR3 length is 13 residues. The CDR3 loop reads CATSRDSVGGYTF. DNA of the CDR3: TGTGCCACCAGCAGAGATTCAGTAGGCGGCTACACCTTC.

This clone was picked up a small number of times. The rearrangement joins TRBV7-2 to TRBJ2-1, with D maybe TRBD2 (5 bases). CDR1 and CDR2 from the germline V gene are SGHTA and FQGNSA. CDR3 size: 12 residues. V lost 4 bases, J lost 10 bases, and 11 bases lay in between. CDR3 in amino acids: CASSSPPGEQFF. The CDR3 region has the DNA TGTGCCAGCAGCTCCCCTCCGGGGGAGCAGTTCTTC.

The rearrangement joins TRBV11-2 to TRBJ2-7, with D uncertain. This CDR3 has 14 residues. The V gene lost 1 base and the J gene lost 3 bases, with 10 bases spanning the gap. The germline CDR1 and CDR2 sequences are SGHAT and FQNNGV. CDR3 DNA sequence: TGTGCCAGCAGCTTAGGAGGCAGTTACTACGAGCAGTACTTC. Amino acids: CASSLGGSYYEQYF.

V and J are TRBV7-9 and TRBJ1-2; possible D gene TRBD1, 6 bases. Per germline, CDR1 SEHNR and CDR2 FQNEAQ (reference sequence). This CDR3 comprises 16 residues. V was cut by 1 base and J by 4 bases, with 16 bases left in between. In nucleotides, the CDR3 is TGTGCCAGCAGCTTAGATGCCCGGGGGGCCGGCTATGGCTACACCTTC. It translates to CASSLDARGAGYGYTF. Based on the CDR3 plus reference TRBV7-9 and TRBJ1-2, the full variable domain is DTGVSQNPRHKITKRGQNVTFRCDPISEHNRLYWYRQTLGQGPEFLTYFQNEAQLEKSRLLSDRFSAERPKGSFSTLEIQRTEQGDSAMYLCASSLDARGAGYGYTFGSGTRLTVV.

The rearrangement uses TRBV7-2 and TRBJ1-2; no clear D gene. Per germline, CDR1 SGHTA and CDR2 FQGNSA. The V end was cut by 3 bases, the J end by 5 bases, with 16 bases between. CDR3 size: 15 residues. CDR3 residues: CASSLPVEGGYGYTF. CDR3 nucleotide sequence: TGTGCCAGCAGCTTGCCGGTGGAGGGTGGTTATGGCTACACCTTC.

The chain combines TRBV20-1 with TRBJ2-5, with no clear D. CDR1 DFQATT and CDR2 SNEGSKA come from the germline V gene (reference sequence). The CDR3 runs to 11 residues. V was shortened by 5 bases and J by 0 bases, with 4 bases between the two germline ends. The CDR3 DNA sequence: TGCAGTGCTCAGTACCAAGAGACCCAGTACTTC. This sequence encodes CSAQYQETQYF.

The chain has TRBV6-6 and TRBJ1-5; the D is unclear. The CDR3 runs 15 residues. Per the germline V gene, CDR1 is MNHNY and CDR2 is SVGAGI (reference sequence). V shed 0 bases and J shed 4 bases, with 10 bases lying between them. The DNA for the CDR3 is TGTGCCAGCAGTTACTCGAACAGACCGAATCAGCCCCAGCATTTT. This sequence encodes CASSYSNRPNQPQHF.

The chain has TRBV5-6 and TRBJ1-5; the D gene is possibly TRBD1 (5 bases). This CDR3 is 15 amino acids long. Trimming shortened V by 0 bases and J by 9 bases, and 16 bases separated the two germline ends. The germline gives CDR1 SGHDT, CDR2 YYEEEE. CDR3: CASSLGGRPSSPQHF. In DNA form, the CDR3 reads TGTGCCAGCAGCTTGGGGGGGAGGCCCTCATCGCCCCAGCATTTT.

The chain recombines TRBV19 with TRBJ1-3; D remains unclear. The length of the CDR3 is 16 residues. Trimming pared 7 bases from V and 0 bases from J, leaving 16 bases between. Germline CDR1 is LNHDA and CDR2 is SQIVND (reference sequence). In DNA form, the CDR3 reads TGTGCCAGTACCCCTCAGGAGGGCTTCTCTGGAAACACCATATATTTT. Translated: CASTPQEGFSGNTIYF. Drawing the rest from reference TRBV19 and TRBJ1-3, the complete variable domain is DGGITQSPKYLFRKEGQNVTLSCEQNLNHDAMYWYRQDPGQGLRLIYYSQIVNDFQKGDIAEGYSVSREKKESFPLTVTSAQKNPTAFYLCASTPQEGFSGNTIYFGEGSWLTVV.

This clone appeared a few times. The gene calls are TRBV9 and TRBJ2-2, with a tentative D call TRBD2 (6 bases). There are 15 residues in the CDR3. Trimming took off 0 bases at V and 5 bases at J, with 11 bases between the two ends. The germline V gene encodes CDR1 SGDLS and CDR2 YYNGEE. In DNA, the CDR3 is TGTGCCAGCAGCGTAGTGGCGGGAAGGACCGGGGAGCTGTTTTTT. This codes for CASSVVAGRTGELFF.

The chain carries TRBV5-1 and TRBJ2-2; possible D gene TRBD2, 5 bases. The germline gives CDR1 SGHRS, CDR2 YFSETQ. The CDR3 contains 14 residues. V was trimmed by 2 bases and J by 7 bases, leaving 12 bases between them. In DNA, the CDR3 is TGCGCCAGCAGCTTACCCCTTGAGGGCGGGGAGCTGTTTTTT. This gives the protein CASSLPLEGGELFF.

The V gene is TRBV11-2, the J gene TRBJ1-2; D not resolved. Germline V CDR1 and CDR2: SGHAT, FQNNGV. Trimming left V 1 base short and J 6 bases short, with 15 bases between. The CDR3 consists of 15 residues. The CDR3 sequence: CASSLGGASSDGYTF. The DNA of the CDR3 is TGTGCCAGCAGCTTAGGAGGAGCGTCTTCCGATGGCTACACCTTC.

The chain has TRBV4-1 and TRBJ1-5, with 7 nucleotides matching TRBD1. Germline CDR1 MGHRA, CDR2 YSYEKL. The CDR3 totals 13 residues. V was clipped by 8 bases and J by 6 bases; unmatched bases: 7. The CDR3, as DNA: TGCGCCAGCGGGAAGGGGGCCGGTCAGCCCCAGCATTTT. This sequence encodes CASGKGAGQPQHF.

The gene calls are TRBV7-6 and TRBJ1-3; TRBD1 might be the D (6 bases). V gave up 2 bases and J gave up 2 bases, with 13 bases separating them. The CDR3 consists of 16 residues. Germline lookup yields CDR1 SGHVS and CDR2 FNYEAQ. CDR3 in DNA: TGTGCCAGCAGCTTATCGCCTCGGACAGCTGGAAACACCATATATTTT. Its protein product is CASSLSPRTAGNTIYF.

This clone was found a few times. The DNA of the CDR3 is TGTGCCAGCTCACCCCTTCGGGGGCGGGACACTGAAGCTTTCTTT. It translates to CASSPLRGRDTEAFF. The rearrangement uses TRBV18 and TRBJ1-1, with a possible D match to TRBD1 (6 bases). The CDR3 runs to 15 residues. Germline V gene data show CDR1 as KGHSH and CDR2 as LQKENI. With 3 bases removed from V and 3 bases from J, the gap between germline ends came to 14 bases.

CDR3 nucleotide sequence: TGCGCCAGCAGCAAAGACAGTTTCTCCTACGAGCAGTACTTC. Protein: CASSKDSFSYEQYF. The rearrangement links TRBV5-1 to TRBJ2-7; tentatively, D is TRBD1 (5 bases). Deletions cut 4 bases from V and 0 bases from J, with 11 bases between. The CDR3 has 14 amino acids. Looked up from germline, CDR1 is SGHRS and CDR2 is YFSETQ.

The chain joins TRBV5-1 to TRBJ2-1; a weak D match, TRBD2 (5 bases). The CDR3 consists of 15 residues. Germline V lookup: CDR1 SGHRS, CDR2 YFSETQ. V gave up 0 bases and J gave up 7 bases, with 14 bases separating them. The CDR3 bases are TGCGCCAGCAGCTTGGGACTAAGACCCGGGAATGAGCAGTTCTTC. Protein: CASSLGLRPGNEQFF.

V is TRBV9 and J is TRBJ1-2; a weak D match, TRBD1 (6 bases). Germline V gene sequence: CDR1 SGDLS, CDR2 YYNGEE. The ends were cut back, 3 bases at V and 2 bases at J, with 17 bases in the middle. This CDR3 region has 16 residues. The DNA for the CDR3 is TGTGCCAGCAGCGCCTTTCAGACAGGAGGAAACTATGGCTACACCTTC. Translating it yields CASSAFQTGGNYGYTF.

The chain has TRBV5-5 and TRBJ1-4; tentatively, D is TRBD1 (5 bases). Germline CDR1 SGHKS, CDR2 YYEKEE (reference sequence). This CDR3 region has 17 residues. The ends were cut back, 0 bases at V and 8 bases at J, with 20 bases in the middle. The CDR3 sequence: CASSLALWDPDGEKLFF. DNA of the CDR3: TGTGCCAGCAGCTTGGCCTTGTGGGACCCGGATGGCGAAAAACTGTTTTTT.

The V and J genes are TRBV6-5 and TRBJ1-6; no reliable D call. Germline V gene data show CDR1 as MNHEY and CDR2 as SVGAGI. Trimming pared 2 bases from V and 12 bases from J, leaving 14 bases between. The CDR3 consists of 14 residues. CDR3 DNA sequence: TGTGCCAGCAGTTACAATTCGGAGGAACGACCCCTCCACTTT. Translated: CASSYNSEERPLHF.

This chain uses TRBV19 with TRBJ2-7; 7 bases are shared with TRBD2. V was clipped by 3 bases and J by 2 bases; unmatched bases: 7. Germline V lookup: CDR1 LNHDA, CDR2 SQIVND (reference sequence). This CDR3 spans 15 amino acids. The DNA of the CDR3 is TGTGCCAGTAGTATCGCCCAGCGGGGAGCCTACGAGCAGTACTTC. It is translated as CASSIAQRGAYEQYF.

This chain connects TRBV14 to TRBJ1-2; a possible D gene is TRBD1 (5 bases). Trimming took off 5 bases at V and 4 bases at J, with 14 bases between the two ends. Per germline, CDR1 SGHDN and CDR2 FVKESK. This CDR3 has 14 amino acids. For the CDR3, the DNA is TGTGCCAGCAGCGACAGAAATGTCGCCTATGGCTACACCTTC. Amino acid sequence: CASSDRNVAYGYTF.

The chain employs TRBV7-6 and TRBJ2-3, with TRBD1 identical over 9 bases. The CDR3 runs 14 residues. The V gene's germline CDR1 is SGHVS and CDR2 FNYEAQ. The V and J ends lost 3 bases and 5 bases, in that order; junction bases with no gene match: 3. CDR3: CASSLGQGVDTQYF. As DNA, the CDR3 is TGTGCCAGCAGCTTGGGACAGGGTGTAGATACGCAGTATTTT.

The rearrangement uses TRBV14 and TRBJ1-2; the D is unclear. The V end was cut by 3 bases, the J end by 0 bases, with 23 bases between. The CDR3 has 19 residues. CDR1 SGHDN and CDR2 FVKESK come from the germline V gene. This CDR3 is CASSQKPFRRAPANYGYTF. The CDR3 DNA follows: TGTGCCAGCAGCCAGAAGCCCTTTAGGAGGGCACCCGCTAACTATGGCTACACCTTC.

The J gene is TRBJ1-2, the V gene TRBV9, with D unresolved. This CDR3 spans 15 amino acids. Germline V gene sequence: CDR1 SGDLS, CDR2 YYNGEE. Trimming stripped 6 bases from V and 0 bases from J, with 15 bases between. The CDR3 loop reads CASTEEVAANYGYTF. CDR3 coding DNA: TGTGCCAGCACCGAAGAGGTGGCAGCTAACTATGGCTACACCTTC.

V is TRBV7-6 and J is TRBJ1-1; D gene unclear. The V end was cut by 2 bases, the J end by 0 bases, with 13 bases between. The germline V gene encodes CDR1 SGHVS and CDR2 FNYEAQ. The CDR3 consists of 16 residues. The CDR3 coding sequence is TGTGCCAGCAGCTTAAATATGGGCAGCCTGAACACTGAAGCTTTCTTT. As protein: CASSLNMGSLNTEAFF.